These 9 T cell receptor beta chains came from one sample sequenced in a study of cytomegalovirus exposure and HLA in healthy donors. Vbeta (60) and Jbeta (13) primers were used in the PCR. Clones were sequenced by immunoSEQ multiplex PCR, and TCRdb holds only the in-frame ones, with some missing. The table has 50,000 to 60,000 clones, approximately 80% seen once; the top ten hold more than 1.4%. The sequencing sample was made of PBMCs. The receptors shown here come from a female donor in good health and CMV-seronegative.

This chain joins TRBV5-4 and TRBJ2-1; D is undetermined. Germline V gene sequence: CDR1 SGHNT, CDR2 YYREEE (reference sequence). Trimming pared 5 bases from V and 9 bases from J, leaving 12 bases between. This CDR3 has 12 residues. This CDR3 is CASRIDTSEQFF. In DNA form, the CDR3 reads TGTGCCAGCAGGATAGACACCAGTGAGCAGTTCTTC. Full variable domain (outside the CDR3, taken from reference TRBV5-4 and TRBJ2-1): ETGVTQSPTHLIKTRGQQVTLRCSSQSGHNTVSWYQQALGQGPQFIFQYYREEENGRGNFPPRFSGLQFPNYSSELNVNALELDDSALYLCASRIDTSEQFFGPGTRLTVL.

The chain employs TRBV19 and TRBJ1-5, with D possibly matching TRBD1 (6 bases). There are 13 residues in the CDR3. V lost 8 bases, J lost 0 bases, and 8 bases lay in between. CDR1 and CDR2 from the germline V gene are LNHDA and SQIVND (reference sequence). DNA of the CDR3: TGTGCCAGTCAGGGGTATAGCAATCAGCCCCAGCATTTT. Residues: CASQGYSNQPQHF.

This clone was observed a few times. V gene TRBV9 combines with J gene TRBJ2-3, with D maybe TRBD2 (6 bases). Germline CDR1 and CDR2: SGDLS and YYNGEE. This CDR3 has 14 amino acids. V was trimmed by 3 bases and J by 6 bases, leaving 14 bases between them. CDR3: CASSGGLPGDTQYF. The CDR3 bases are TGTGCCAGCAGCGGCGGACTACCTGGGGATACGCAGTATTTT.

This chain uses TRBV4-2 with TRBJ2-6; tentatively, D is TRBD2 (7 bases). Germline-derived CDR1 and CDR2 are LGHNA and YNFKEQ. This CDR3 comprises 17 residues. V lost 0 bases and J 4 bases, leaving 13 bases between the germline ends. The chain's CDR3 is CASSQDLGGLGANVLTF. In DNA form, the CDR3 reads TGTGCCAGCAGCCAAGATTTGGGGGGGCTGGGGGCCAACGTCCTGACTTTC.

The chain uses TRBV19 and TRBJ1-5; 9 nucleotides line up with TRBD1. V lost 4 bases and J lost 4; bases outside the gene matches: 8. The CDR3 consists of 16 residues. Germline CDR1 is LNHDA and CDR2 is SQIVND (reference sequence). The DNA for the CDR3 is TGTGCCAGTAGTACCCGAAGGGACAGGGTAAATCAGCCCCAGCATTTT. Translating gives CASSTRRDRVNQPQHF.

This chain joins TRBV18 and TRBJ1-1; D is uncertain. This CDR3 comprises 15 residues. Germline-derived CDR1 and CDR2 are KGHSH and LQKENI. The V end lost 3 bases, the J end lost 1 base, and 12 bases lay between the germline ends. CDR3 sequence: CASSPVISENTEAFF. CDR3 in DNA: TGTGCCAGCTCACCCGTCATTTCAGAGAACACTGAAGCTTTCTTT.

This clone was seen once. The chain links TRBV9 to TRBJ2-3; the match to TRBD1 covers 7 bases. J lost 0 bases, V lost 4 bases, and 2 bases had no gene match. This CDR3 is 14 amino acids long. Germline V gene lookup returns CDR1 SGDLS and CDR2 YYNGEE. Here the CDR3 DNA reads TGTGCCAGCAGCCCCAGGGGGAGCACAGATACGCAGTATTTT. Residues: CASSPRGSTDTQYF.

This rearrangement joins TRBV2 to TRBJ2-3, with D possibly being TRBD1 (6 bases). Trimming left V 6 bases short and J 4 bases short, with 20 bases between. Germline CDR1 is SNHLY and CDR2 is FYNNEI. The CDR3 sequence is 16 residues long. The CDR3 nucleotides are TGTGCCAGCAGCCGACGGACAGCCCTAACTCCAGATACGCAGTATTTT. Translation: CASSRRTALTPDTQYF.

The rearrangement links TRBV7-2 to TRBJ2-1; tentatively, D is TRBD1 (6 bases). Germline loops: CDR1 SGHTA, CDR2 FQGNSA. The V gene lost 5 bases and the J gene lost 4 bases, with 18 bases spanning the gap. The CDR3 is made up of 16 amino acids. The CDR3 bases are TGTGCCAGCAGCCCCTCTGGGGGCCCCACTTACAATGAGCAGTTCTTC. This encodes CASSPSGGPTYNEQFF.